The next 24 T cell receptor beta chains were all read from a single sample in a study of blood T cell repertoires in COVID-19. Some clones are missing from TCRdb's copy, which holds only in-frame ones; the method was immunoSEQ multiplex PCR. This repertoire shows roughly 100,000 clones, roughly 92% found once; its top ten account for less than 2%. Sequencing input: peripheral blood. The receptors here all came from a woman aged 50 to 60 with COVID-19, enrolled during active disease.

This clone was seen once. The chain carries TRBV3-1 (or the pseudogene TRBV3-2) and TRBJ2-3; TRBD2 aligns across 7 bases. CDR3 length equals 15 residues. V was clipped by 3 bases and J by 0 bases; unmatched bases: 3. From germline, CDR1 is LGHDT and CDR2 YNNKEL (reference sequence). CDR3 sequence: CASSHLGGSTDTQYF. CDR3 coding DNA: TGTGCCAGCAGCCACCTCGGGGGGAGCACAGATACGCAGTATTTT.

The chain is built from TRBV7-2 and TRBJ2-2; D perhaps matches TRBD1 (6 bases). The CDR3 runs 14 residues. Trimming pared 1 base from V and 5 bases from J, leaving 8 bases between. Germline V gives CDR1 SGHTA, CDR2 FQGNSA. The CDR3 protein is CASSLEGVTGELFF. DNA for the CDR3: TGTGCCAGCAGCTTAGAGGGGGTTACCGGGGAGCTGTTTTTT.

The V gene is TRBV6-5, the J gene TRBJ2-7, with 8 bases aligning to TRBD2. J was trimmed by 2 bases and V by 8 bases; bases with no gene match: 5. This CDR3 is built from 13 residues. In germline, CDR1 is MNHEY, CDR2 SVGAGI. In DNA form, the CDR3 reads TGTGCCAGCGGACGAGCGGGGGCCTACGAGCAGTACGTC. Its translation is CASGRAGAYEQYV.

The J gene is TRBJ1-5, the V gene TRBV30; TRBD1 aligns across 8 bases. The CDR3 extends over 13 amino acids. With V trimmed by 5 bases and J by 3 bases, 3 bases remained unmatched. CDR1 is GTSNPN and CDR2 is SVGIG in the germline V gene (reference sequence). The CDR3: CAWGQGPNQPQHF. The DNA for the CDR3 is TGTGCCTGGGGACAGGGACCCAATCAGCCCCAGCATTTT.

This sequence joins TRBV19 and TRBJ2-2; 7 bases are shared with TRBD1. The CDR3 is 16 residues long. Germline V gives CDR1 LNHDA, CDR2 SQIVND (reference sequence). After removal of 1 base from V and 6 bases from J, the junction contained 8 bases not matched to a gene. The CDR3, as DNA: TGTGCCAGTAGTATAGCGGCAGGGGGTTACCCCGGGGAGCTGTTTTTT. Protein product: CASSIAAGGYPGELFF.

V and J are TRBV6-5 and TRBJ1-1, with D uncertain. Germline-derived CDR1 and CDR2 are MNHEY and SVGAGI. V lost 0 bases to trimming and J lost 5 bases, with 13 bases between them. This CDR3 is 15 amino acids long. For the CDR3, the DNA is TGTGCCAGCAGTTACTCGATTAGCGGGAATACTGAAGCTTTCTTT. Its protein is CASSYSISGNTEAFF.

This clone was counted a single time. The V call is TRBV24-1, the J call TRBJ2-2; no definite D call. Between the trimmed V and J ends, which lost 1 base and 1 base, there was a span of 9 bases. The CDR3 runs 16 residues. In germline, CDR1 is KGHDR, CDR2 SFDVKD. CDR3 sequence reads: CATSDFRSRNTGELFF. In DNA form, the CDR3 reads TGTGCCACCAGTGATTTTCGGAGCAGGAACACCGGGGAGCTGTTTTTT.

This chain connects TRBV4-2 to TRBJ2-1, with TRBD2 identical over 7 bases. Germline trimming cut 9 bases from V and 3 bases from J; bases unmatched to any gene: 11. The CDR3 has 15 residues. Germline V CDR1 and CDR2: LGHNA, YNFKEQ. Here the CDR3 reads CASHGEGSSYNEQFF. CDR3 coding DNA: TGTGCCAGTCACGGGGAGGGGTCCAGCTACAATGAGCAGTTCTTC.

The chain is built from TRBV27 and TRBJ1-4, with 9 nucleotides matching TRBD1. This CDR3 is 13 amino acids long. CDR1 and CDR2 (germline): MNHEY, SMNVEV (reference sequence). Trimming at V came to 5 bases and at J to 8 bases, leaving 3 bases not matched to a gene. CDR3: CASSRDRVEKLFF. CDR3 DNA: TGTGCCAGCAGTCGGGACAGGGTGGAAAAACTGTTTTTT.

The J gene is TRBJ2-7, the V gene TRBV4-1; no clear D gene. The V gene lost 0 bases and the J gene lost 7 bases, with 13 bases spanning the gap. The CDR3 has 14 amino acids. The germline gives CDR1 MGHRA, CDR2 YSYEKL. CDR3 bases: TGCGCCAGCAGCCAAGATCCGAGCATCGGGGAGCAGTACGTC. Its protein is CASSQDPSIGEQYV.

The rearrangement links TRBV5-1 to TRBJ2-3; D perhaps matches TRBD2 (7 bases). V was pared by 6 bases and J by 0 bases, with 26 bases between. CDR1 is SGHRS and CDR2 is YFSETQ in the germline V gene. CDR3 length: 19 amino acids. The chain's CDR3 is CASTPGIHGGLSSTDTQYF. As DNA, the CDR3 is TGCGCCAGCACTCCGGGGATCCACGGGGGGCTTTCTAGCACAGATACGCAGTATTTT.

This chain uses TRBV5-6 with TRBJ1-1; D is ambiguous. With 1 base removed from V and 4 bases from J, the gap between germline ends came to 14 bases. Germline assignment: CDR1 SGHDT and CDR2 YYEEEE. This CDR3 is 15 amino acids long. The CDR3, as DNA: TGTGCCAGCAGCTTGAGATCGGGATTGAGCACTGAAGCTTTCTTT. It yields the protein CASSLRSGLSTEAFF.

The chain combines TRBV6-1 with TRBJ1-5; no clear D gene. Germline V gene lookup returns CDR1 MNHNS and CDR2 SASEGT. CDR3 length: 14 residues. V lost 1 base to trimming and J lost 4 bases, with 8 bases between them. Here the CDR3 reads CASSEVGGNQPQHF. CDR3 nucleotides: TGTGCCAGCAGTGAAGTGGGAGGGAATCAGCCCCAGCATTTT.

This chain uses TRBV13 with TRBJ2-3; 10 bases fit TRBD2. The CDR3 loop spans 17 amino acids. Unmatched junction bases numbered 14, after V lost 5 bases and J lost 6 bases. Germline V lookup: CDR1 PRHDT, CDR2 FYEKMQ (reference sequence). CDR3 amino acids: CASSPRLAGALPDTQYF. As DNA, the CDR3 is TGTGCCAGCAGCCCACGTCTAGCGGGGGCGCTTCCGGATACGCAGTATTTT.

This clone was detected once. The CDR3 spells CASSPKPDGMAGTF. DNA of the CDR3: TGTGCCAGCTCACCCAAACCGGACGGGATGGCTGGAACCTTC. V gene TRBV18 combines with J gene TRBJ1-2; D unclear. V lost 3 bases and J 14 bases, leaving 22 bases between the germline ends. The CDR3 is made up of 14 amino acids. In germline, CDR1 is KGHSH, CDR2 LQKENI.

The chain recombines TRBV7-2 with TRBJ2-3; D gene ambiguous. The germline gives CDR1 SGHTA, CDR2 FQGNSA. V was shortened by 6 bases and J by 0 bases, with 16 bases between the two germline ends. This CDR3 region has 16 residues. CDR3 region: CASRLDSSSSTDTQYF. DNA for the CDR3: TGTGCCAGCAGACTTGACTCCTCCTCTAGCACAGATACGCAGTATTTT.

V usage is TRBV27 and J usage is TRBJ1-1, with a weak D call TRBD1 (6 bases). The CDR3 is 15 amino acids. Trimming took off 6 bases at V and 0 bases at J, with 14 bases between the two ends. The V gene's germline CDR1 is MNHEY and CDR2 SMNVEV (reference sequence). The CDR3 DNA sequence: TGTGCCAGCAGCCCCACCGACAGGCTGAACACTGAAGCTTTCTTT. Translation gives CASSPTDRLNTEAFF.

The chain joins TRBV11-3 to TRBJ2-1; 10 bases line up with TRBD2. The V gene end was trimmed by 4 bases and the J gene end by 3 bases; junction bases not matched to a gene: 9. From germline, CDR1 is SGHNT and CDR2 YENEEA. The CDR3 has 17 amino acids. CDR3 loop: CASSYLLQRGGYNEQFF. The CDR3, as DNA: TGTGCCAGCAGCTACCTACTTCAGCGGGGGGGCTACAATGAGCAGTTCTTC. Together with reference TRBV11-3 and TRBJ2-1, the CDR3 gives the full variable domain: EAGVVQSPRYKIIEKKQPVAFWCNPISGHNTLYWYLQNLGQGPELLIRYENEEAVDDSQLPKDRFSAERLKGVDSTLKIQPAELGDSAVYLCASSYLLQRGGYNEQFFGPGTRLTVL.

CDR3 in DNA: TGCGCCAGCAGCCAAGAAGCGGACAGGCTAAGCTCCTATAATTCACCCCTCCACTTT. Its protein product is CASSQEADRLSSYNSPLHF. V gene TRBV4-1 combines with J gene TRBJ1-6; 7 bases are a match to TRBD1. Germline lookup yields CDR1 MGHRA and CDR2 YSYEKL. V trimming: 0 bases; J trimming: 0 bases; junction bases outside the gene matches: 8. This CDR3 spans 19 amino acids.

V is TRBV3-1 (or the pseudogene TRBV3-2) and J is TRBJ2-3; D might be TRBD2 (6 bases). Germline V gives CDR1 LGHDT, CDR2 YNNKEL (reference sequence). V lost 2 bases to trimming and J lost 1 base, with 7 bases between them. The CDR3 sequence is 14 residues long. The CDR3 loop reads CASSQPGGTDTQYF. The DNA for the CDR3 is TGTGCCAGCAGCCAACCGGGAGGCACAGATACGCAGTATTTT.

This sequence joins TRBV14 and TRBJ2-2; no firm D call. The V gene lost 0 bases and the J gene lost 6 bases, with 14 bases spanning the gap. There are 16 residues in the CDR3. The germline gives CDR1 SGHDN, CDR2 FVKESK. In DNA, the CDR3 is TGTGCCAGCAGCCAAGAGAGGAAGACCGGAGCCGGGGAGCTGTTTTTT. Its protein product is CASSQERKTGAGELFF.

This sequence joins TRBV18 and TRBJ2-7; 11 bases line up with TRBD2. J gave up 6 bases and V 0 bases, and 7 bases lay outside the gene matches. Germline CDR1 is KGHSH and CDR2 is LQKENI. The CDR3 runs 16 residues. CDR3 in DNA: TGTGCCAGCTCACCACCGGCCCTAGCGGGGGGCAGCGAGCAGTACTTC. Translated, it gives CASSPPALAGGSEQYF.

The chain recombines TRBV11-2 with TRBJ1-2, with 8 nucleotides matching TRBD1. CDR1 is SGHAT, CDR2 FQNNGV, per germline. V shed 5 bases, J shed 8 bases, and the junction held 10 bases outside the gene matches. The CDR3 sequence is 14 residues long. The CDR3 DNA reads TGTGCCAGCAGCCCCCTAACAGGGGGTGACGGCTACACCTTC. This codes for CASSPLTGGDGYTF.

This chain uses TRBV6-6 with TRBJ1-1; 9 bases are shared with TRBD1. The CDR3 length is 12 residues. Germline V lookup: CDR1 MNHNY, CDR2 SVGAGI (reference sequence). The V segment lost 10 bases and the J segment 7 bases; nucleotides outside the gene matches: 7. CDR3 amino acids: CATRTGALEAFF. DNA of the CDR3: TGTGCCACCCGGACAGGGGCCCTTGAAGCTTTCTTT.